Listed below are T cell receptor beta chains from one sample, sequenced in a study of blood T cell repertoires in COVID-19. The assay was immunoSEQ multiplex PCR, and TCRdb's table has in-frame clones only and misses some. The sample consists of about 100,000 clones, about 84% of them appearing once. The sample comprised peripheral blood. These receptors came from a human donor in a cohort sampled during active COVID-19. Both conserved end residues are part of each CDR3. D genes are given only for firm matches. Clone size is shown for a subset of rows, as once, few, many or a class of expanded clone.

size	J	D	V	CDR3	DNA
.	TRBJ2-7	TRBD2	TRBV6-6	CASSPGLEVYEQYF	TGTGCCAGCAGCCCGGGACTAGAAGTCTACGAGCAGTACTTC
.	TRBJ2-4	TRBD2	TRBV23-1	CASSGIILAGSAKNIQYF	TGCGCCAGCAGTGGAATCATACTAGCGGGATCAGCCAAAAACATTCAGTACTTC
.	TRBJ1-1	.	TRBV6-6	CASSYQGGRRNTEAFF	TGTGCCAGCAGTTATCAGGGCGGACGCCGAAACACTGAAGCTTTCTTT
.	TRBJ1-2	TRBD1	TRBV7-2	CASSLDRGANYGYTF	TGTGCCAGCAGCCTGGACAGGGGAGCGAACTATGGCTACACCTTC
.	TRBJ2-7	TRBD1	TRBV7-9	CASSQGQGSSYEQYF	TGTGCCAGCAGCCAGGGACAGGGGTCTTCCTACGAGCAGTACTTC
.	TRBJ1-4	TRBD1	TRBV7-8	CASSLVGPGQTNEKLFF	TGTGCCAGCAGCTTAGTTGGTCCGGGACAGACGAATGAAAAACTGTTTTTT
.	TRBJ2-1	TRBD2	TRBV6-2/TRBV6-3	CASSSSVREGLGNEQFF	TGTGCCAGCAGTAGCTCGGTGCGGGAGGGCCTAGGGAATGAGCAGTTCTTC
.	TRBJ1-4	TRBD1	TRBV5-1	CASSVRRGAKLFF	TGCGCCAGCAGCGTCCGCAGGGGGGCAAAACTGTTTTTT
few	TRBJ2-7	TRBD2	TRBV19	CASSTRLASSYEQYF	TGTGCCAGTAGTACCCGACTAGCCAGCTCCTACGAGCAGTACTTC
.	TRBJ1-2	.	TRBV9	CASSRSTSVGYGYTF	TGTGCCAGCAGCCGTTCAACCAGCGTAGGCTATGGCTACACCTTC
.	TRBJ2-3	.	TRBV5-4	CASSLVEADTQYF	TGTGCCAGCAGCTTGGTTGAGGCAGATACGCAGTATTTT
once	TRBJ1-2	TRBD1	TRBV19	CASKRFGQGGLGYGYTF	TGTGCCAGTAAACGCTTCGGACAGGGAGGACTTGGCTATGGCTACACCTTC
.	TRBJ2-4	.	TRBV1	CTSSQVPREDLNIQYF	TGCACCAGCAGCCAAGTTCCTCGAGAGGATTTAAACATTCAGTACTTC
.	TRBJ2-7	.	TRBV7-2	CASSSQAGTDYEQYF	TGTGCCAGCAGCTCGCAGGCCGGGACTGATTACGAGCAGTACTTC